This T cell receptor beta chain was captured by sequencing in a study of T-cell memory formation after mild COVID-19. Turning to the study itself: The two donors had largely donor-specific TCR clusters.

This CDR3 has 14 residues. Germline trimming cut 5 bases from V and 5 bases from J; bases unmatched to any gene: 6. Germline V gives CDR1 SEHNR, CDR2 FQNEAQ (reference sequence). For this clonotype: Its antigen remains unknown.

TCRdb independently ran MiXCR on the 5' RACE reads; one entry per CDR3 protein. The table lists around 100,000 distinct CDR3 sequences, about a fifth of them singletons. Whole-study results and caveats: Some clones that responded were present in memory (sampled pre-infection), which suggests cross-reactive memory joined. Clones that got smaller from day 15 to 85 had even CD4/CD8, while clones growing later tipped toward CD4+.

The rearrangement links TRBV7-9 to TRBJ1-5; the match to TRBD1 covers 7 bases. This clonotype originated in a man between 18 and 35 years old who had mild COVID-19 (a few samples of this study predate the infection). Cell type and time point are not known. The sequencing input was PBMCs or a T cell subset sorted from them (not recorded which). CDR3 region: CASSRTGDDQPQHF. The CDR3, as DNA: TGTGCCAGCAGCCGAACAGGGGACGATCAGCCCCAGCATTTT.